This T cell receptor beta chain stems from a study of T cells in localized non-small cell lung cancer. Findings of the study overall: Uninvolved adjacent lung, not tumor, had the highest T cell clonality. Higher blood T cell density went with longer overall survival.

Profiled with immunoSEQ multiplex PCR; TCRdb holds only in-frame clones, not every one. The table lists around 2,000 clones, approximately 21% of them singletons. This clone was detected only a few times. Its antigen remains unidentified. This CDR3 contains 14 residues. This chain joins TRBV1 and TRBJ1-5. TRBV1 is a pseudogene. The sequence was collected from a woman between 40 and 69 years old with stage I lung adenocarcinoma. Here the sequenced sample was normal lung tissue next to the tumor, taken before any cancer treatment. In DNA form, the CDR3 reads TGCGCCAGCAGCCAAGCCGGGGGGAATCAGCCCCAGCATTTT. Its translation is CASSQAGGNQPQHF.